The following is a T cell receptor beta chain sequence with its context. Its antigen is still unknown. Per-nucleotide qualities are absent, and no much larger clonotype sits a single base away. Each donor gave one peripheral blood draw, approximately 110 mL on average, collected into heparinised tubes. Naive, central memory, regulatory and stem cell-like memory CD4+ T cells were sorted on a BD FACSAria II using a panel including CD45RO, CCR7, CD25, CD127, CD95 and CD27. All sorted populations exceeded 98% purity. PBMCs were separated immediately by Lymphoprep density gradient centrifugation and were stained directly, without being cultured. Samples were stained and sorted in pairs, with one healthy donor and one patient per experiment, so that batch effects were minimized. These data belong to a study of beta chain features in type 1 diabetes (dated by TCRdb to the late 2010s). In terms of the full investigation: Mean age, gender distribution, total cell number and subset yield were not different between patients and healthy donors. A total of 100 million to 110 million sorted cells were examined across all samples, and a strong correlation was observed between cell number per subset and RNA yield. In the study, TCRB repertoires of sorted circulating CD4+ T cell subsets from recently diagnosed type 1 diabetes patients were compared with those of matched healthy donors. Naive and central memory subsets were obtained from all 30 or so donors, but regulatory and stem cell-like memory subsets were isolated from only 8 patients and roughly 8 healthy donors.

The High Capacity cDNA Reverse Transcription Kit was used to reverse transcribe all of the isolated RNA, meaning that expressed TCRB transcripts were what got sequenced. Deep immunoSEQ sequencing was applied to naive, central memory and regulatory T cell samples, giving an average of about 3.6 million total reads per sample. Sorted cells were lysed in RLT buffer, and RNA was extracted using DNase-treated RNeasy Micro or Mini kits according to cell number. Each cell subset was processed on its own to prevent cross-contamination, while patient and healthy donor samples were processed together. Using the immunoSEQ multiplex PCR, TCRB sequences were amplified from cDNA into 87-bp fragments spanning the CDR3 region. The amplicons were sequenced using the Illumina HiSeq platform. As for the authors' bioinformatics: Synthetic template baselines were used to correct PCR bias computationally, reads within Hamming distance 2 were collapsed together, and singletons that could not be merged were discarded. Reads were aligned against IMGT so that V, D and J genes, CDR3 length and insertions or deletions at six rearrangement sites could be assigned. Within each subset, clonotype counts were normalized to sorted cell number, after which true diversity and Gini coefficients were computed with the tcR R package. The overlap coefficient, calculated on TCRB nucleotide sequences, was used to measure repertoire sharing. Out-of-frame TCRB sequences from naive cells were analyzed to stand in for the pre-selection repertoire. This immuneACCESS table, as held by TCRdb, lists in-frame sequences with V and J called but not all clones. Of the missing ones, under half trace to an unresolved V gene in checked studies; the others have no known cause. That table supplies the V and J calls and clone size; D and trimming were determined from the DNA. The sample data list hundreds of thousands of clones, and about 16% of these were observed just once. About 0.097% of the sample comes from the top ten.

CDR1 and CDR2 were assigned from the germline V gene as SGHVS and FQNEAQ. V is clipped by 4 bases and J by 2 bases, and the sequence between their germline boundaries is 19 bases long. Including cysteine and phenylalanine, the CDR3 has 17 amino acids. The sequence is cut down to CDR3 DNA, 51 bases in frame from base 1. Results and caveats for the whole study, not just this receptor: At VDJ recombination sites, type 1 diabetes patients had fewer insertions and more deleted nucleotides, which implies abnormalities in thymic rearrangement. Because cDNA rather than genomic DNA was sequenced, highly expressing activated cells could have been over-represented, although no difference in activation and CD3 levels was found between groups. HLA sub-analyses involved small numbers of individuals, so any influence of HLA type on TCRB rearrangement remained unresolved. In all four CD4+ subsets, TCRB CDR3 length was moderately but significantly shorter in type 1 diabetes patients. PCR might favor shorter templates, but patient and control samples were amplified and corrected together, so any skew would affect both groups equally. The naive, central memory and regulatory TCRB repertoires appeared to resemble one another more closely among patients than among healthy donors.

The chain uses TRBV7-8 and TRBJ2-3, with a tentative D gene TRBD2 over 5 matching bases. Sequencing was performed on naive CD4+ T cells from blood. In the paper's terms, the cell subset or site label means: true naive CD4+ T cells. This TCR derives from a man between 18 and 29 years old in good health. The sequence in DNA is TGTGCCAGCAGCTCCCGGTGGACTGGGCACCCCACAGATACGCAGTATTTT. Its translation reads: CASSSRWTGHPTDTQYF. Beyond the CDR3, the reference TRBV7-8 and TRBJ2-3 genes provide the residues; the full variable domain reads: GAGVSQSPRYKVAKRGQDVALRCDPISGHVSLFWYQQALGQGPEFLTYFQNEAQLDKSGLPSDRFFAERPEGSVSTLKIQRTQQEDSAVYLCASSSRWTGHPTDTQYFGPGTRLTVL.